This TCR beta chain is drawn from a study of T-cell memory formation after mild COVID-19. Findings and caveats of the study: Second-wave clones peaking on day 37 lacked confirmed SARS-CoV-2 specificity. Later expanders leaned CD4+, whereas day 15 to 85 contracting clones were balanced CD4/CD8.

TCRdb used MiXCR to reprocess the 5' RACE reads, holding one entry per CDR3 protein. The data contain about 440,000 distinct CDR3 sequences, about 19% of them seen just once; the ten biggest clones take up around 8.4%. CDR3 size: 17 residues. Germline loops: CDR1 MNHEY, CDR2 SVGAGI. V dropped 6 bases and J dropped 2 bases, with 21 bases sitting between them. This clonotype was observed a single time. Its target is unknown. The source material was PBMCs or a T cell subset sorted from them (not recorded which). This TCR was sampled from an adult woman who had mild COVID-19 (a few samples of this study predate the infection). Cell type and time point are not known. The J gene is TRBJ2-3, the V gene TRBV6-5; perhaps TRBD2 as D (6 bases). The CDR3 loop reads CASRTIAIGTPTDTQYF. CDR3 bases: TGTGCCAGCAGAACTATCGCCATCGGGACTCCCACAGATACGCAGTATTTT.